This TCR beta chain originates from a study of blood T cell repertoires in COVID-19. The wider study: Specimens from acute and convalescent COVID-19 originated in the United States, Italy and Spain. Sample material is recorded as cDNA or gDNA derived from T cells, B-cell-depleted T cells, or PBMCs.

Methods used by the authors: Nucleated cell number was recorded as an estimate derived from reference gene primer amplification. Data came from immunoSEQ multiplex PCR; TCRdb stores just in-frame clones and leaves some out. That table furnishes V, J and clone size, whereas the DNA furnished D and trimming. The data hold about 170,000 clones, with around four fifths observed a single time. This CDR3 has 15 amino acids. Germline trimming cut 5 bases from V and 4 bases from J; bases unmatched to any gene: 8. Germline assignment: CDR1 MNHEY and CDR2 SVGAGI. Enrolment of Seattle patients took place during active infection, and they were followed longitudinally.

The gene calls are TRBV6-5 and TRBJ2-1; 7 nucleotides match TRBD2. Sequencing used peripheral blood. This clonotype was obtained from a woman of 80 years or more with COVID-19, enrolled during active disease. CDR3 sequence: CASSHERGGYNEQFF. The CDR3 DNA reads TGTGCCAGCAGTCACGAGCGGGGAGGGTACAATGAGCAGTTCTTC.